Presented here are 14 T cell receptor beta chains from one specimen sequenced in a study of blood T cell repertoires in COVID-19. Libraries were prepared by immunoSEQ multiplex PCR; TCRdb keeps only in-frame clonotypes and omits some of them. This sample has roughly 170,000 clones, with 70% to 90% found just once. What was sequenced was peripheral blood. These receptors were obtained from a man aged 40-50 years with active or convalescent COVID-19.

This chain links TRBV6-1 with TRBJ1-5, with D unclear. The CDR3 loop spans 13 amino acids. V dropped 3 bases and J dropped 5 bases, with 8 bases sitting between them. Germline V gene lookup returns CDR1 MNHNS and CDR2 SASEGT. This chain's CDR3 is CASSETGYQPQHF. The CDR3 DNA is TGTGCCAGCAGTGAGACGGGTTATCAGCCCCAGCATTTT.

This clone was picked up a small number of times. The chain carries TRBV30 and TRBJ1-3; weak D call: TRBD1 (5 bases). This CDR3 is 16 amino acids long. Looked up from germline, CDR1 is GTSNPN and CDR2 is SVGIG (reference sequence). V dropped 3 bases and J dropped 0 bases, with 15 bases sitting between them. The CDR3, as DNA: TGTGCCTGGAGGGGCCGGGACTCAATCTCTGGAAACACCATATATTTT. It specifies CAWRGRDSISGNTIYF.

The V and J genes are TRBV19 and TRBJ2-5; 7 bases are a match to TRBD2. V shed 1 base and J 5 bases; nucleotides not matched to a gene: 13. The germline V gene has CDR1 LNHDA and CDR2 SQIVND (reference sequence). The CDR3 is 17 amino acids. For the CDR3, the DNA is TGTGCCAGTAGTATAGGTCTGGATCGCGGGGGTCGGGAGACCCAGTACTTC. As protein: CASSIGLDRGGRETQYF.

The rearrangement uses TRBV19 and TRBJ2-7, with 13 positions matching TRBD2. Unmatched junction bases numbered 10, after V lost 8 bases and J lost 0 bases. The CDR3 loop spans 17 amino acids. CDR1 LNHDA and CDR2 SQIVND come from the germline V gene (reference sequence). The CDR3 DNA reads as TGTGCCAGTTCCCGGACTAGCGGGGGCCTAAGCTCCTACGAGCAGTACTTC. Amino acid sequence: CASSRTSGGLSSYEQYF.

V usage is TRBV11-2 and J usage is TRBJ1-2, with 12 bases that match TRBD1. This CDR3 has 17 residues. The junction had 10 bases not matched to a gene; V was cut back by 2 bases and J by 6 bases. Germline CDR1 reads SGHAT; CDR2 reads FQNNGV. The CDR3 loop reads CASSLSYRDRGPDGYTF. CDR3 in DNA: TGTGCCAGCAGCTTAAGTTATCGGGACAGGGGGCCGGATGGCTACACCTTC. Full variable domain (outside the CDR3, taken from reference TRBV11-2 and TRBJ1-2): EAGVAQSPRYKIIEKRQSVAFWCNPISGHATLYWYQQILGQGPKLLIQFQNNGVVDDSQLPKDRFSAERLKGVDSTLKIQPAKLEDSAVYLCASSLSYRDRGPDGYTFGSGTRLTVV.

V usage is TRBV14 and J usage is TRBJ2-7; weak D call: TRBD1 (6 bases). Germline CDR1 reads SGHDN; CDR2 reads FVKESK. V gave up 1 base and J gave up 3 bases, with 13 bases separating them. The CDR3 consists of 15 residues. In DNA form, the CDR3 reads TGTGCCAGCAGCCAAGGGAGATGGGGGCGCTACGAGCAGTACTTC. It encodes CASSQGRWGRYEQYF.

The chain carries TRBV30 and TRBJ1-5; 7 nucleotides line up with TRBD1. Losses at the gene ends were 5 bases for V and 4 bases for J; bases not matched to a gene: 5. Germline V gene sequence: CDR1 GTSNPN, CDR2 SVGIG (reference sequence). This CDR3 region has 13 residues. CDR3 protein: CAWGTQGNQPQHF. The CDR3 DNA reads TGTGCCTGGGGGACACAGGGGAATCAGCCCCAGCATTTT.

V usage is TRBV24-1 and J usage is TRBJ2-1; a weak D match, TRBD2 (6 bases). Germline lookup yields CDR1 KGHDR and CDR2 SFDVKD. Trimming removed 2 bases at V and 9 bases at J, with 13 bases between. The CDR3 covers 14 residues. In DNA form, the CDR3 reads TGTGCCACCAGTGATTGGGGCGGGGTAGGTGAGCAGTTCTTC. Its translation: CATSDWGGVGEQFF.

This clone was seen only a few times. The rearrangement joins TRBV23-1 to TRBJ2-3, with D possibly matching TRBD1 (6 bases). TRBV23-1 is classed as an ORF, of uncertain function. V was shortened by 0 bases and J by 1 base, with 20 bases between the two germline ends. CDR3 length: 19 amino acids. CDR3 amino acids: CASSQSTDSPSYGTDTQYF. CDR3 DNA sequence: TGCGCCAGCAGTCAATCGACGGACAGTCCCTCTTATGGCACAGATACGCAGTATTTT.

This clone appeared a few times. The chain joins TRBV11-2 to TRBJ1-3, with a weak D call TRBD1 (5 bases). The length of the CDR3 is 14 residues. V dropped 3 bases and J dropped 2 bases, with 8 bases sitting between them. Germline CDR1 is SGHAT and CDR2 is FQNNGV. CDR3 sequence: CASSFIGAGNTIYF. As DNA, the CDR3 is TGTGCCAGCAGCTTCATAGGGGCTGGAAACACCATATATTTT.

This clone has only one observation. The chain employs TRBV5-6 and TRBJ2-1; D is perhaps TRBD2 (6 bases). Looked up from germline, CDR1 is SGHDT and CDR2 is YYEEEE. The CDR3 has 17 amino acids. The V end was cut by 6 bases, the J end by 0 bases, with 19 bases between. The CDR3 sequence: CASIPLFSGSSYNEQFF. CDR3 in DNA: TGTGCCAGCATCCCACTCTTTTCCGGGAGCTCCTACAATGAGCAGTTCTTC. Based on the CDR3 plus reference TRBV5-6 and TRBJ2-1, the full variable domain is DAGVTQSPTHLIKTRGQQVTLRCSPKSGHDTVSWYQQALGQGPQFIFQYYEEEERQRGNFPDRFSGHQFPNYSSELNVNALLLGDSALYLCASIPLFSGSSYNEQFFGPGTRLTVL.

The J gene is TRBJ2-3, the V gene TRBV24-1, with D possibly matching TRBD2 (5 bases). Germline V gene lookup returns CDR1 KGHDR and CDR2 SFDVKD. The germline V and J ends were trimmed by 2 bases and 0 bases, with 11 bases remaining between them. The CDR3 runs to 16 residues. The CDR3 sequence is CATSDYSAGSTDTQYF. DNA for the CDR3: TGTGCCACCAGTGATTACTCGGCGGGTAGCACAGATACGCAGTATTTT.

This chain links TRBV6-2 or TRBV6-3 with TRBJ1-2, with TRBD1 identical over 8 bases. Germline trimming cut 0 bases from V and 2 bases from J; bases unmatched to any gene: 8. The CDR3 contains 17 residues. Germline V lookup: CDR1 MNHEY, CDR2 SVGEGT. In DNA form, the CDR3 reads TGTGCCAGCAGTTACTCGAGCGGACAGGGCGTGAACTATGGCTACACCTTC. Its translation: CASSYSSGQGVNYGYTF.

The rearrangement uses TRBV14 and TRBJ2-7; a possible D gene is TRBD2 (7 bases). Germline CDR1 SGHDN, CDR2 FVKESK. The CDR3 runs 15 residues. Trimming pared 4 bases from V and 4 bases from J, leaving 17 bases between. The CDR3 DNA follows: TGTGCCAGCAGCCTACGGGGGGCCTTTGGGTACGAGCAGTACTTC. This encodes CASSLRGAFGYEQYF.